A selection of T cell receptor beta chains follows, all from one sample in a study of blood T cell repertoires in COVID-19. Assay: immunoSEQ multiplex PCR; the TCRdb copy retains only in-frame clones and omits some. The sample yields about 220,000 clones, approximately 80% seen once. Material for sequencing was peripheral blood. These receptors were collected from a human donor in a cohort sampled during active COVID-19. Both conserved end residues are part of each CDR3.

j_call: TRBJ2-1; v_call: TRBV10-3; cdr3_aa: CAIRSGENSDQFF
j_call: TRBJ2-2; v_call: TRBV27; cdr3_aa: CASSVNTGELFF
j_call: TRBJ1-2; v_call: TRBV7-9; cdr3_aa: CASSLGGDYGYTF
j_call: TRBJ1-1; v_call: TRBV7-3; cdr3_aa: CATKPGASNTEAFF
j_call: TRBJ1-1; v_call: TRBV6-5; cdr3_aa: CASRGGQSHLPEAFF
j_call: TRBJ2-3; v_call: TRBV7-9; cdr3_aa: CASGTVEDTQYF
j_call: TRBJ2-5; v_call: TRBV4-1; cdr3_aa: CASSQWTGQETQYF
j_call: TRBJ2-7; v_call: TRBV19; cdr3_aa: CATSHRGRSYEQYF
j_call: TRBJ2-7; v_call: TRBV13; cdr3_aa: CASSLGSGASSYEQYF
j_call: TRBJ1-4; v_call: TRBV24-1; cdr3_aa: CATSDSGTANEKLFF
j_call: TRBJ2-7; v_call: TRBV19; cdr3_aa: CASSIVSGRREQYF
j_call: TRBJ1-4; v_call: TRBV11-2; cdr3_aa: CASSSPAVGEKLFF
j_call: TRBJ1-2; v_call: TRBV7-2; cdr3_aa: CASSPWGNQGGGYTF
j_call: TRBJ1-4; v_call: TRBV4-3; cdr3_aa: CASSRAGDYNEKLFF
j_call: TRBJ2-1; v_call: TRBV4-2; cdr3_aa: CASSPGTSGVYNEQFF
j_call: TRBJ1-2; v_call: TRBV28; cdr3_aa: CASSLGGARGYGYTF
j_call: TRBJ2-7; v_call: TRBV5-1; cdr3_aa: CASSLASRSYEQYF
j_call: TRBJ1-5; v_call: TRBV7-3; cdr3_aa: CASSLQGNQPQHF
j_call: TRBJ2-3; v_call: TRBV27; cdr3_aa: CASRPRTSGGTDTQYF